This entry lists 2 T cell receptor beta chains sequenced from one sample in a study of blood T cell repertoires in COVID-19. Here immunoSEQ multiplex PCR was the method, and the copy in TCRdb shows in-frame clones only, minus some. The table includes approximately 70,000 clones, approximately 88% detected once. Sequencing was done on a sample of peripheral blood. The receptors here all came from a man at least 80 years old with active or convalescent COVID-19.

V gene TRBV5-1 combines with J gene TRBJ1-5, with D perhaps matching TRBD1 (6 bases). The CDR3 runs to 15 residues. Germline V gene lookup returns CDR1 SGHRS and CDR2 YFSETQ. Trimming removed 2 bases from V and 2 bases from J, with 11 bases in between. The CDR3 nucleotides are TGCGCCAGCAGCTTAACAGGGAGCCGCAATCAGCCCCAGCATTTT. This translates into CASSLTGSRNQPQHF.

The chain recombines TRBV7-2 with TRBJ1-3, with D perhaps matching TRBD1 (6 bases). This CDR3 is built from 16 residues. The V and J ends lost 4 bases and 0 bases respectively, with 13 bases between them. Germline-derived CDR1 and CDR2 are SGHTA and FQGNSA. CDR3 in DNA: TGTGCCAGCAGCTCCCGGGGGGCCTTCTCTGGAAACACCATATATTTT. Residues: CASSSRGAFSGNTIYF.